The 9 T cell receptor beta chains reported below all come from one sample, sequenced in a study of long-term antiretroviral therapy in people with HIV. The assay used was immunoSEQ (version v3.0), run at survey level. Some clones are missing from TCRdb's copy, which holds only in-frame ones; the method was immunoSEQ multiplex PCR. The sample has 20,000 to 30,000 clones; around 86% are singletons. The source material was unsorted PBMCs, sampled 1.9 years after starting antiretroviral therapy. These receptors were obtained from a woman aged 25 to 45 with HIV.

The genes are TRBV5-1 and TRBJ1-2, with D hard to call. The CDR3 is 15 residues long. V was cut by 4 bases and J by 4 bases, with 17 bases left in between. Germline CDR1 and CDR2: SGHRS and YFSETQ. The CDR3 reads CASSPALGEVYGYTF. In DNA, the CDR3 is TGCGCCAGCAGCCCAGCCCTCGGGGAGGTCTATGGCTACACCTTC.

The chain's CDR3 is CASSPREYRGGTYNSPLHF. The CDR3 nucleotides are TGTGCCAGCAGCCCCCGGGAATACAGGGGTGGGACCTATAATTCACCCCTCCACTTT. V is TRBV7-8 and J is TRBJ1-6; 7 nucleotides agree with TRBD1. This CDR3 comprises 19 residues. The germline V gene has CDR1 SGHVS and CDR2 FQNEAQ. Trimming at V came to 5 bases and at J to 2 bases, leaving 15 bases not matched to a gene.

Here the CDR3 reads CASSETSSRGDRPLNTEAFF. The CDR3 nucleotides are TGCGCCAGCAGTGAAACCTCCTCTCGGGGCGATCGGCCGTTGAACACTGAAGCTTTCTTT. J is TRBJ1-1 and V is TRBV10-1, with D perhaps matching TRBD1 (5 bases). This CDR3 region has 20 residues. CDR1 WNHNN and CDR2 SYGVQD come from the germline V gene (reference sequence). Deletions cut 3 bases from V and 0 bases from J, with 26 bases between.

The chain carries TRBV4-1 and TRBJ2-3, with 13 bases fitting TRBD2. The CDR3 extends over 16 amino acids. The J segment lost 3 bases and the V segment lost 3 bases, leaving 3 bases of the junction unmatched. CDR1 is MGHRA, CDR2 YSYEKL, per germline. The CDR3 here is CASSQVGLAGTDTQYF. DNA for the CDR3: TGCGCCAGCAGCCAGGTGGGACTAGCGGGGACAGATACGCAGTATTTT.

CDR3 residues: CASLGTSYYNEQFF. The CDR3 nucleotides are TGTGCCAGCCTCGGGACTAGTTACTACAATGAGCAGTTCTTC. The chain combines TRBV6-1 with TRBJ2-1; the match to TRBD2 covers 8 bases. The CDR3 has 14 residues. With V trimmed by 8 bases and J by 3 bases, 6 bases remained unmatched. Germline lookup yields CDR1 MNHNS and CDR2 SASEGT.

The chain couples TRBV4-1 to TRBJ1-6; the D is unclear. This CDR3 spans 15 amino acids. V was trimmed by 1 base and J by 6 bases, leaving 10 bases between them. From germline, CDR1 is MGHRA and CDR2 YSYEKL. In nucleotides, the CDR3 is TGCGCCAGCAGCCAAGCCCTCAGCCCTAATTCACCCCTCCACTTT. This gives the protein CASSQALSPNSPLHF.

The chain uses TRBV27 and TRBJ2-1; 10 bases align to TRBD2. This CDR3 spans 15 amino acids. Germline V gene sequence: CDR1 MNHEY, CDR2 SMNVEV (reference sequence). V gave up 2 bases and J gave up 5 bases; unmatched junction bases: 3. CDR3: CASSLSGGAHNEQFF. The CDR3 region has the DNA TGTGCCAGCAGTTTAAGCGGGGGGGCCCACAATGAGCAGTTCTTC.

J is TRBJ2-7 and V is TRBV19, with 9 bases lining up with TRBD1. Germline values: CDR1 LNHDA, CDR2 SQIVND (reference sequence). The CDR3 has 13 amino acids. Trimming took 8 bases from V and 6 from J; bases not matched to a gene: 8. The CDR3 DNA follows: TGTGCCAGTCCTCCGGGACAGGGAAGCGAGCAGTACTTC. It specifies CASPPGQGSEQYF.

V usage is TRBV6-5 and J usage is TRBJ1-6; D is uncertain. V lost 6 bases and J 6 bases, leaving 6 bases between the germline ends. CDR3 length: 12 amino acids. Germline loops: CDR1 MNHEY, CDR2 SVGAGI. The chain's CDR3 is CASSITNSPLHF. In DNA form, the CDR3 reads TGTGCCAGCAGCATAACTAATTCACCCCTCCACTTT.